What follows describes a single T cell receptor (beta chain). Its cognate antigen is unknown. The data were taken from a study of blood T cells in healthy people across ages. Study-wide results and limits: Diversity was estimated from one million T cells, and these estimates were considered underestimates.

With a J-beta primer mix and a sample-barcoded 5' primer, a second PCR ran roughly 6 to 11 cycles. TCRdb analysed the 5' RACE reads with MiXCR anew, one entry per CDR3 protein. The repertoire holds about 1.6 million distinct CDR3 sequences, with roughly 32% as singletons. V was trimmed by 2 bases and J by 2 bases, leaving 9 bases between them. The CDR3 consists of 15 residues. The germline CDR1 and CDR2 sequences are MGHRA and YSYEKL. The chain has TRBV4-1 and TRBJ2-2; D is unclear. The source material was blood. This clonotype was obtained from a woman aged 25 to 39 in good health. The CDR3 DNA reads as TGCGCCAGCAGCCAATTGGGCCCTAACACCGGGGAGCTGTTTTTT. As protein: CASSQLGPNTGELFF.